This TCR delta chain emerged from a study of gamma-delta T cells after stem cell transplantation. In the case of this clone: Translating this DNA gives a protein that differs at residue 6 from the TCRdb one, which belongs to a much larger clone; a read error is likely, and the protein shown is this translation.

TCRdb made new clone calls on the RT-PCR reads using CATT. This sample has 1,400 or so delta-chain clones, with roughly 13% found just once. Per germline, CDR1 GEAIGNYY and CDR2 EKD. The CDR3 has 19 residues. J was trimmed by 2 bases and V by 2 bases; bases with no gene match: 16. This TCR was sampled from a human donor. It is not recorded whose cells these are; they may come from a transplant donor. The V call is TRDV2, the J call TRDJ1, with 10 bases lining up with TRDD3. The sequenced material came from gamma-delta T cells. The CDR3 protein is CACDRPAPPALGDTDKLIF. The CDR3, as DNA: TGTGCCTGTGACAGGCCTGCCCCGCCTGCACTGGGGGATACCGATAAACTCATCTTT.